The T cell receptor (beta chain) under discussion was sequenced for a study of T cells in localized non-small cell lung cancer (dated by TCRdb to about 2020). Regarding the complete study: Comparing tumors with uninvolved tumor-adjacent lungs, the study looked at the T cell repertoires of 236 patients with early-stage NSCLC. A mean age of around 69 years was recorded for the NSCLC patients, of whom 120 to 150 were male and about a hundred were female. The cohort consisted of 236 treatment-naive NSCLC patients whose localized lung tumors had been resected. Results the study describes overall, beyond this receptor: A median of approximately 50 of the top 100 tumor clones turned up in the paired uninvolved adjacent lung, and roughly 30 of those clones also ranked among the top 100 of that same adjacent lung. Because multi-region sequencing of the tumors was not done, intratumor heterogeneity could not be ruled out. Higher T cell density in blood was associated with longer overall survival, whereas higher clonality in adjacent lung was associated with shorter survival. Uninvolved tumor-adjacent lung showed the highest T cell clonality, higher than tumor, which suggests more focused antigenic responses in the uninvolved tumor-adjacent lung. Because of the exploratory design, TCR variables were selected using unadjusted p-values without false-discovery rate correction.

Uninvolved adjacent lung was taken at least 2 cm from the tumor margin and confirmed free of atypia by two independent pathologists. At diagnosis, tumor, uninvolved tumor-adjacent lung and peripheral blood were collected and then preserved as a mix of FFPE and fresh-frozen material. The immunoSEQ Assay was used to sequence TCR beta CDR3 regions from DNA. The source study handled its data this way. T cell density was computed as TCR beta template counts normalized to usable DNA estimated by amplifying housekeeping genes. Using the preseqR package, richness was estimated by extrapolating to 120,000 templates for tissue samples and 400,000 templates for PBMC samples. Clonality was defined by subtracting Pielou's evenness from one. Tissue-enriched TCRs were identified by differential abundance testing using productive amino-acid clonotypes, minimum total count 5 and alpha 0.1. The Jaccard Index and the Morisita Overlap Index were used to measure repertoire overlap between compartments. GLIPH grouped TCR beta CDR3s together with public tetramer-defined viral CDR3s, and a viral motif had to include at least three viral sequences and also show V-gene enrichment. TCRdb retrieved this table from immuneACCESS and kept in-frame rearrangements only. Not all clones are present; in checked studies, unresolved V genes account for under half, and no reason is known for the remainder. V, J and clone size reflect that table, while D and trimming were determined from the DNA. This sample comprises over 950 clones, more than 25% of them detected only once. The ten largest clones capture more than 20% of the sample.

From the cysteine through the phenylalanine, the CDR3 covers 16 amino acids. The retained sequence is limited to the CDR3, 48 bases, with the frame set at the first base. CDR1 is given as LNHDA and CDR2 as SQIVND, both from the germline V gene (reference sequence). Deletion took 3 bases off V and 0 bases off J, with a span of 9 bases between the germline ends. Notes on this clone: Its target antigen remains unknown. No base quality values were provided; no much bigger clone lies one nucleotide off.

The sequencing used normal lung tissue next to the tumor, collected before any cancer treatment. The receptor was derived from a female donor of 60 years or more with stage II lung adenocarcinoma. The chain is made from TRBV19 and TRBJ2-6; too little of a D gene remains to name it. The DNA sequence is as follows: TGTGCCAGTAGTATCGACTCAAGCTCTGGGGCCAACGTCCTGACTTTC. Translated, this is CASSIDSSSGANVLTF.